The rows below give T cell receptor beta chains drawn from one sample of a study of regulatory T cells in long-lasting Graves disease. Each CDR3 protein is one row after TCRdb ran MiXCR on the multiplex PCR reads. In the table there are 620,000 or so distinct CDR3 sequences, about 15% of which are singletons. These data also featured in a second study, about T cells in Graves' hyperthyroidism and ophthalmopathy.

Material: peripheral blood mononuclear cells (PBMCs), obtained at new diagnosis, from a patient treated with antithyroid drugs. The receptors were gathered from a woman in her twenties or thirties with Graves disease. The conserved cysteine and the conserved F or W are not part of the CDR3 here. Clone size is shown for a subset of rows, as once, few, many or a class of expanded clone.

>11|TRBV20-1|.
SAREDLFYEQY
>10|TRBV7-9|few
ASSTVSFGAF
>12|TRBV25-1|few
ASSEYIGGYGYT
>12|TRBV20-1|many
SARDNSGTIKQF
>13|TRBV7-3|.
ASSFGSGVNTEAF
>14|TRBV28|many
ASSLWGQGTNQPQH
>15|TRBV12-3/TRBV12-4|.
ASSRGAGGVYTGELF
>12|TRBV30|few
AWKGHPNTGELF
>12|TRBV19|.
ASSIDQIYQPQH
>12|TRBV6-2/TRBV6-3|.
ASRATGAGETQY
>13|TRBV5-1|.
ASSYRQGDTGELF
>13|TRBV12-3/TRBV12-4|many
ASSLTGGVTGELF
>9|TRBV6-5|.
ASSYGRGYT
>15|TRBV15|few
ATSMGGVSGYTDTQY
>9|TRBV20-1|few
SASLTPQQF
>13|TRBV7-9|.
ASRPDKKKDNEQF
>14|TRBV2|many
ASSEARSGVNTEAF
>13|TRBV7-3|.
ASSLLAGGVGELF
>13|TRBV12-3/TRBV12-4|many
ASSLLRGYPYEQY
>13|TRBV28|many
ASSLTAVATYEQY
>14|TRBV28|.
ASRAWGAVSGNTIY
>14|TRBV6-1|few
ASNRERQVGVREQY
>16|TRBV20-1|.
SAREGTGFSGSTYEQY
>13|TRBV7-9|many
ASSWVGRMNTEAF
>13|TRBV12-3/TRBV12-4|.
ASSLGTTGTYGYT
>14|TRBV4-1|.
ATQKHSGQSYTEAF
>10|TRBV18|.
ASAPGQYEQY
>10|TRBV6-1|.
ASSEAKGSYT
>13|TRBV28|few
ASRYRGSYNSPLH
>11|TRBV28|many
ASSFGNSYEQY
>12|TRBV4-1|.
ASRVASREGEQY
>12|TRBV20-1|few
SASFGTGSYEQY
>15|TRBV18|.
ASSPQNGQGNMYEQF
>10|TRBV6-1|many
ASSVEVETQY
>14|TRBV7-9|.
ASSRGLAVMVDTQY
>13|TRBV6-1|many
ASSEAVVWTDTQY
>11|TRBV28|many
AGRQLHSEKLF
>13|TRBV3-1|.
ASSQVGAGPYEQY
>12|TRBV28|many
ASRGGTANTEAF